These 15 T cell receptor beta chains were sequenced from one sample in a study of T cell changes during pregnancy in multiple sclerosis. Assay: immunoSEQ multiplex PCR; the TCRdb copy retains only in-frame clones and omits some. In the table there are approximately 35,000 clones, over 85% of which are singletons. The sample was CD4+ T cells from peripheral blood mononuclear cells, taken in the second trimester of pregnancy. These receptors originate from a female donor in good health, enrolled as a control in a pregnancy study.

CDR3 region: CASRDWTGYNEQFF. CDR3 sequence (DNA): TGTGCCAGCAGGGATTGGACAGGCTACAATGAGCAGTTCTTC. J is TRBJ2-1 and V is TRBV2; TRBD1 agrees at 7 bases. The ends lost 6 bases at V and 3 bases at J; junction bases unmatched: 5. Germline V gives CDR1 SNHLY, CDR2 FYNNEI. The CDR3 extends over 14 amino acids.

The V and J genes are TRBV29-1 and TRBJ2-1; possible D gene TRBD1, 5 bases. V was shortened by 4 bases and J by 6 bases, with 7 bases between the two germline ends. The CDR3 length is 11 residues. Germline V gene lookup returns CDR1 SQVTM and CDR2 ANQGSEA. The CDR3 DNA reads as TGCAGCGTTGGGGGCATCAATGAGCAGTTCTTC. As protein: CSVGGINEQFF.

Regarding this clone: Germline is not matched at one junction end, which may reflect a read error. CDR3 nucleotide sequence: TGTGCCAGCAGTGACTCCACGGGCTATGGCTACACCTTC. Its translation: CASSDSTGYGYTF. This chain connects TRBV6-6 to TRBJ1-2; D ambiguous. The CDR3 consists of 13 residues. The germline V gene has CDR1 MNHNY and CDR2 SVGAGI (reference sequence).

This sequence joins TRBV14 and TRBJ2-5; 9 bases map to TRBD2. Trimming cost V 1 base and J 5 bases; bases outside gene matches: 8. The CDR3 length is 16 residues. Germline V CDR1 and CDR2: SGHDN, FVKESK. The CDR3 DNA sequence: TGTGCCAGCAGCCAAGTCGGCGGGGGGGCCTGGGAGACCCAGTACTTC. This sequence encodes CASSQVGGGAWETQYF.

This rearrangement joins TRBV10-3 to TRBJ2-7, with D perhaps matching TRBD2 (6 bases). Trimming cost V 4 bases and J 7 bases, with 17 bases left between them. Germline CDR1 reads ENHRY; CDR2 reads SYGVKD. The CDR3 length is 14 residues. The CDR3 region has the DNA TGTGCCATCAGTGGGCCGGGGGAAGGGAGGGAGCAGTACTTC. It specifies CAISGPGEGREQYF.

A single count supports this clone. The V call is TRBV2, the J call TRBJ2-1; 9 bases are a match to TRBD1. Germline V gene sequence: CDR1 SNHLY, CDR2 FYNNEI. J lost 6 bases, V lost 7 bases, and 7 bases had no gene match. The length of the CDR3 is 14 residues. The CDR3 DNA follows: TGTGCCAGCACTGTCGGGACAGGGCTCAATGAGCAGTTCTTC. Translating gives CASTVGTGLNEQFF.

This chain uses TRBV7-9 with TRBJ2-2; 8 positions match TRBD2. The CDR3 runs to 18 residues. Losses at the gene ends were 0 bases for V and 6 bases for J; bases not matched to a gene: 12. Germline lookup yields CDR1 SEHNR and CDR2 FQNEAQ (reference sequence). CDR3 amino acids: CASSLAGVGRARSGELFF. The CDR3 DNA reads TGTGCCAGCAGCTTAGCGGGGGTCGGGAGGGCCAGATCCGGGGAGCTGTTTTTT.

This chain uses TRBV25-1 with TRBJ1-1; D gene uncertain. CDR3 length: 11 residues. Germline V gene sequence: CDR1 MGHDK, CDR2 SYGVNS. Trimming removed 6 bases at V and 4 bases at J, with 6 bases between. In DNA, the CDR3 is TGTGCCAGCAGCTCTCGCACTGAAGCTTTCTTT. Protein product: CASSSRTEAFF.

The V call is TRBV27, the J call TRBJ1-1; the D gene is possibly TRBD1 (5 bases). V lost 11 bases and J lost 1, with 11 bases in between. The CDR3 is made up of 12 amino acids. Germline V CDR1 and CDR2: MNHEY, SMNVEV (reference sequence). The CDR3 region has the DNA TGTGCCTCAAGGACACAGAACACTGAAGCTTTCTTT. Amino acid sequence: CASRTQNTEAFF.

To note about this clone: One end of the junction does not line up with germline, which may come from a read error. The chain links TRBV7-9 to TRBJ2-5; maybe TRBD1 (6 bases). Per the germline V gene, CDR1 is SEHNR and CDR2 is FQNEAQ (reference sequence). This CDR3 has 11 residues. This chain's CDR3 is CASRWTEGLHF. DNA for the CDR3: TGTGCCAGCAGGTGGACAGAAGGGCTCCACTTC.

This rearrangement joins TRBV2 to TRBJ2-7; TRBD2 matches at 7 bases. Germline V gene data show CDR1 as SNHLY and CDR2 as FYNNEI. Trimming took 7 bases from V and 6 from J; bases not matched to a gene: 15. This CDR3 region has 15 residues. The CDR3 region has the DNA TGTGCCAGCACCCTCCTTCGGGGGAGGGAAAGCGAGCAGTACTTC. Protein: CASTLLRGRESEQYF.

The chain joins TRBV6-5 to TRBJ2-3; 10 bases are a match to TRBD2. Trimming took 4 bases from V and 4 from J; bases not matched to a gene: 8. The CDR3 has 16 residues. Germline CDR1 and CDR2: MNHEY and SVGAGI. The CDR3 DNA sequence: TGTGCCAGCAGTTTCAACCCTAGCGGGGGCGCAGATACGCAGTATTTT. This sequence encodes CASSFNPSGGADTQYF.

The V and J genes are TRBV29-1 and TRBJ1-3; TRBD1 aligns across 8 bases. Germline lookup yields CDR1 SQVTM and CDR2 ANQGSEA. The CDR3 has 15 residues. Unmatched junction bases numbered 9, after V lost 4 bases and J lost 4 bases. This CDR3 is CSVASGQATGNTIYF. The DNA of the CDR3 is TGCAGCGTTGCCTCGGGACAGGCGACAGGAAACACCATATATTTT.

Details on this clone: Other DNA sequences in the same sample also yield this CDR3. The chain recombines TRBV9 with TRBJ2-3; 10 bases agree with TRBD2. The CDR3 extends over 17 amino acids. Trimming took 0 bases from V and 2 from J; bases not matched to a gene: 6. Germline V gene sequence: CDR1 SGDLS, CDR2 YYNGEE. The DNA for the CDR3 is TGTGCCAGCAGCGTAGGAGTTAGCGGGAGGTACACAGATACGCAGTATTTT. The encoded protein is CASSVGVSGRYTDTQYF.

The V call is TRBV4-1, the J call TRBJ1-2; TRBD1 might be the D (6 bases). V was pared by 3 bases and J by 0 bases, with 11 bases between. The CDR3 has 15 amino acids. Looked up from germline, CDR1 is MGHRA and CDR2 is YSYEKL. CDR3 protein: CASSQTTGSNYGYTF. CDR3 sequence (DNA): TGCGCCAGCAGCCAGACGACAGGCTCTAACTATGGCTACACCTTC.